This entry lists 24 T cell receptor beta chains sequenced from one sample in a study of blood T cell repertoires in COVID-19 (TCRdb year 2020). Receptor libraries were prepared by the immunoSEQ multiplex PCR assay. Drawn from immuneACCESS, this table holds only the in-frame rearrangements with V and J called that TCRdb kept. Clones are partly lost; checked studies trace under half to an unresolved V gene and leave the rest unexplained. The sample table contains 150,000 to 200,000 clones; only one count was recorded for 88% of them. The ten biggest clones cover under 4.5% of the sample. The sample consisted of peripheral blood. The source of these receptors is a woman in her 30s with acute or convalescent COVID-19.

The chain employs TRBV5-4 and TRBJ1-6, with a tentative D call TRBD1 (6 bases). Germline CDR1 reads SGHNT; CDR2 reads YYREEE (reference sequence). The CDR3 contains 15 residues. The V and J ends lost 0 bases and 7 bases respectively, with 11 bases between them. CDR3 loop: CASSLVGRGNSPLHF. As DNA, the CDR3 is TGTGCCAGCAGCTTGGTCGGCAGGGGAAATTCACCCCTCCACTTT.

This clone was detected once. V and J are TRBV11-2 and TRBJ2-1; weak D call: TRBD2 (6 bases). CDR1 and CDR2 from the germline V gene are SGHAT and FQNNGV. The CDR3 is 12 residues long. Trimming took off 0 bases at V and 9 bases at J, with 6 bases between the two ends. The CDR3 DNA follows: TGTGCCAGCAGCTTAGAACTAGCTGAGCAGTTCTTC. Its translation is CASSLELAEQFF.

This clone was seen more than once but under ten times. The chain is built from TRBV28 and TRBJ1-2, with a tentative D call TRBD1 (5 bases). CDR3 length equals 12 residues. The germline V gene encodes CDR1 MDHEN and CDR2 SYDVKM. Trimming removed 10 bases from V and 6 bases from J, with 15 bases in between. Here the CDR3 DNA reads TGTGCCACCAGGGCCCAAATCCATGGCTACACCTTC. This codes for CATRAQIHGYTF.

This chain connects TRBV3-1 (or the pseudogene TRBV3-2) to TRBJ1-1; D perhaps matches TRBD1 (5 bases). V was trimmed by 2 bases and J by 4 bases, leaving 11 bases between them. CDR1 and CDR2 (germline): LGHDT, YNNKEL (reference sequence). The CDR3 spans 14 residues. CDR3 region: CASSQPRGGTEAFF. The CDR3 DNA reads TGTGCCAGCAGCCAACCTAGGGGCGGCACTGAAGCTTTCTTT.

V and J are TRBV2 and TRBJ2-3; tentative D call: TRBD2 (5 bases). The CDR3 consists of 14 residues. Germline CDR1 SNHLY, CDR2 FYNNEI. V was clipped by 7 bases and J by 4 bases, with 15 bases between them. The CDR3 nucleotides are TGTGCCAGCAACCTACTAGTAAAGTCAGATACGCAGTATTTT. It encodes CASNLLVKSDTQYF.

The chain is built from TRBV7-2 and TRBJ1-6, with a weak D call TRBD1 (6 bases). The CDR3 sequence is 16 residues long. Germline values: CDR1 SGHTA, CDR2 FQGNSA. Deletions cut 5 bases from V and 13 bases from J, with 24 bases between. For the CDR3, the DNA is TGTGCCAGCAGCCCAGGGGCAGGGGTTGGGATGGGGCCCCTCCACTTT. This sequence encodes CASSPGAGVGMGPLHF.

Turning to this clone: One end of the junction fails to match germline, which may point to a read error. The chain couples TRBV9 to TRBJ2-3; D is uncertain. Per the germline V gene, CDR1 is SGDLS and CDR2 is YYNGEE. This CDR3 has 8 amino acids. The CDR3 DNA reads as TGTGCCAGCAGCGTAGTCGGGTTT. Its translation is CASSVVGF.

The CDR3 region has the DNA TGTGCCACCAGCAGGGCGGGTTACGAGCAGTACTTC. It yields the protein CATSRAGYEQYF. The chain recombines TRBV15 with TRBJ2-7, with D maybe TRBD2 (5 bases). Germline CDR1 LNHNV, CDR2 YYDKDF (reference sequence). Trimming removed 3 bases at V and 4 bases at J, with 7 bases between. This CDR3 is built from 12 residues. The full variable domain, rest sourced from reference TRBV15 and TRBJ2-7, is DAMVIQNPRYQVTQFGKPVTLSCSQTLNHNVMYWYQQKSSQAPKLLFHYYDKDFNNEADTPDNFQSRRPNTSFCFLDIRSPGLGDTAMYLCATSRAGYEQYFGPGTRLTVT.

This chain joins TRBV7-9 and TRBJ2-7; TRBD2 aligns across 14 bases. Germline V gene data show CDR1 as SEHNR and CDR2 as FQNEAQ (reference sequence). V trimming: 5 bases; J trimming: 3 bases; junction bases outside the gene matches: 3. The CDR3 is 15 amino acids. The CDR3 here is CASSRGLAGDYEQYF. In DNA, the CDR3 is TGTGCCAGCAGCCGGGGACTAGCGGGGGACTACGAGCAGTACTTC.

The rearrangement joins TRBV30 to TRBJ2-7, with D uncertain. Germline V gene data show CDR1 as GTSNPN and CDR2 as SVGIG (reference sequence). The CDR3 consists of 11 residues. Trimming stripped 4 bases from V and 4 bases from J, with 8 bases between. CDR3 in amino acids: CAWMLGYEQYF. The CDR3 coding sequence is TGTGCCTGGATGCTCGGGTACGAGCAGTACTTC.

This clone was picked up a small number of times. The V call is TRBV5-6, the J call TRBJ2-1; a possible D gene is TRBD1 (6 bases). The germline CDR1 and CDR2 sequences are SGHDT and YYEEEE. V was cut by 4 bases and J by 8 bases, with 25 bases left in between. The CDR3 extends over 17 amino acids. The CDR3 sequence is CASSRTFGAGAADEQFF. DNA for the CDR3: TGTGCCAGCAGCCGTACCTTTGGGGCAGGGGCTGCCGATGAGCAGTTCTTC.

This chain uses TRBV18 with TRBJ1-4; D unresolved. The CDR3 totals 13 residues. Trimming took off 2 bases at V and 8 bases at J, with 9 bases between the two ends. Germline V gene data show CDR1 as KGHSH and CDR2 as LQKENI. CDR3 loop: CASSPGVSEKLFF. Here the CDR3 DNA reads TGTGCCAGCTCACCAGGAGTCAGCGAAAAACTGTTTTTT.

V gene TRBV5-1 combines with J gene TRBJ2-7, with 9 bases aligning to TRBD1. This CDR3 is 15 amino acids long. With 1 base clipped from V and 2 bases from J, the junction kept 4 bases outside the gene matches. Per the germline V gene, CDR1 is SGHRS and CDR2 is YFSETQ. The CDR3 nucleotides are TGCGCCAGCAGCTTGCGACAGGGGGGGACCTACGAGCAGTACTTC. Protein product: CASSLRQGGTYEQYF.

The chain links TRBV15 to TRBJ2-1; tentative D call: TRBD2 (6 bases). V dropped 0 bases and J dropped 9 bases, with 15 bases sitting between them. The CDR3 loop spans 15 amino acids. Germline V gives CDR1 LNHNV, CDR2 YYDKDF (reference sequence). This CDR3 reads CATSRDRLGSGEQFF. The CDR3 DNA is TGTGCCACCAGCAGAGATCGACTAGGGAGCGGTGAGCAGTTCTTC.

J is TRBJ1-2 and V is TRBV7-9; D is undetermined. The V gene's germline CDR1 is SEHNR and CDR2 FQNEAQ (reference sequence). The CDR3 consists of 15 residues. Trimming pared 1 base from V and 1 base from J, leaving 10 bases between. CDR3 amino acids: CASSLDSGFNYGYTF. CDR3 nucleotides: TGTGCCAGCAGCTTAGATTCAGGTTTTAACTATGGCTACACCTTC.

This chain links TRBV7-9 with TRBJ2-1; 10 bases match TRBD2. Germline V gene lookup returns CDR1 SEHNR and CDR2 FQNEAQ (reference sequence). CDR3 size: 15 residues. V trimming: 5 bases; J trimming: 8 bases; junction bases outside the gene matches: 9. DNA for the CDR3: TGTGCCAGCAGCAGTCTCCTAGCGGGAGTGGATGAGCAGTTCTTC. As protein: CASSSLLAGVDEQFF.

This rearrangement joins TRBV9 to TRBJ2-3; 8 bases align to TRBD2. The V and J ends lost 0 bases and 4 bases, in that order; junction bases with no gene match: 4. This CDR3 is built from 15 residues. Germline V gene sequence: CDR1 SGDLS, CDR2 YYNGEE. The DNA of the CDR3 is TGTGCCAGCAGCGTAGCAGCGGGAGAGGCAGATACGCAGTATTTT. This gives the protein CASSVAAGEADTQYF.

The chain combines TRBV18 with TRBJ2-7, with D tentatively TRBD1 (6 bases). The germline CDR1 and CDR2 sequences are KGHSH and LQKENI. V was trimmed by 3 bases and J by 3 bases, leaving 15 bases between them. The CDR3 spans 15 residues. The CDR3 DNA reads TGTGCCAGCTCACCTGACAGGACCATGAACTACGAGCAGTACTTC. Protein sequence: CASSPDRTMNYEQYF.

As for this clone: A junction end diverges from the germline sequence, so it may reflect a read error. This chain uses TRBV4-1 with TRBJ2-1, with D possibly TRBD2 on 5 matching bases. Germline V CDR1 and CDR2: MGHRA, YSYEKL. CDR3 size: 13 residues. The CDR3 DNA is TGCGCCAGCAGCCAAGTTTTTCCGGGGTTCAATCTCTTC. Translation: CASSQVFPGFNLF.

The chain combines TRBV7-2 with TRBJ1-2; 8 nucleotides match TRBD1. Looked up from germline, CDR1 is SGHTA and CDR2 is FQGNSA. The length of the CDR3 is 14 residues. The V gene end was trimmed by 2 bases and the J gene end by 7 bases; junction bases not matched to a gene: 6. In nucleotides, the CDR3 is TGTGCCAGCAGCTTACAGGGACAGGTTGGTGGCTACACCTTC. The encoded protein is CASSLQGQVGGYTF.

The chain recombines TRBV14 with TRBJ2-1; 8 nucleotides line up with TRBD2. V lost 0 bases and J lost 3; bases outside the gene matches: 1. Germline values: CDR1 SGHDN, CDR2 FVKESK. This CDR3 has 15 residues. DNA of the CDR3: TGTGCCAGCAGCCAAGACCGGGGGGGCTACAATGAGCAGTTCTTC. This translates into CASSQDRGGYNEQFF.

The V gene is TRBV18, the J gene TRBJ2-7; 9 bases map to TRBD2. Germline CDR1 and CDR2: KGHSH and LQKENI. V was clipped by 1 base and J by 2 bases; unmatched bases: 3. The CDR3 loop spans 15 amino acids. The CDR3 region is CASSPLAGGTYEQYF. The CDR3 DNA is TGTGCCAGCTCACCACTTGCGGGAGGGACCTACGAGCAGTACTTC.

This rearrangement joins TRBV2 to TRBJ2-1; D might be TRBD2 (5 bases). V was clipped by 3 bases and J by 7 bases, with 13 bases between them. Germline V gene lookup returns CDR1 SNHLY and CDR2 FYNNEI. The CDR3 extends over 14 amino acids. In DNA, the CDR3 is TGTGCCAGCAGTGAGACGATCAGGACTAATGAGCAGTTCTTC. Translating it yields CASSETIRTNEQFF.

The gene calls are TRBV10-1 and TRBJ2-7; D might be TRBD1 (5 bases). Germline CDR1 reads WNHNN; CDR2 reads SYGVQD (reference sequence). V dropped 8 bases and J dropped 6 bases, with 14 bases sitting between them. This CDR3 has 12 residues. The CDR3 protein is CASGHQGSEQYF. CDR3 nucleotides: TGCGCCAGCGGCCATCAGGGTAGCGAGCAGTACTTC.